This T cell receptor beta chain emerged from a study of T cells in Graves' hyperthyroidism and ophthalmopathy. This clonotype was observed a handful of times. Germline values: CDR1 LNHNV, CDR2 YYDKDF (reference sequence). The CDR3 consists of 15 residues. After removal of 5 bases from V and 3 bases from J, the junction contained 4 bases not matched to a gene. There were TCR beta CDR3 regions amplified from RNA transcripts. HTBI primers were the set used in a first-round RT-PCR of the TCR CDR3. In TCRdb, the multiplex PCR reads were re-called with MiXCR into one record per CDR3 protein. Counted here are 530,000 or so distinct CDR3 sequences, roughly a sixth occurring once; the ten biggest clones make up 17%.

This clonotype originated in a woman between 18 and 29 years old with Graves' ophthalmopathy. This chain joins TRBV15 and TRBJ2-3; 11 positions match TRBD1. The sequenced sample was blood. CDR3 region: CATSGGTGGTDTQYF. CDR3 coding DNA: TGTGCCACCAGCGGCGGGACAGGGGGTACAGATACGCAGTATTTT. Combining the CDR3 with reference TRBV15 and TRBJ2-3 gives the whole variable domain DAMVIQNPRYQVTQFGKPVTLSCSQTLNHNVMYWYQQKSSQAPKLLFHYYDKDFNNEADTPDNFQSRRPNTSFCFLDIRSPGLGDTAMYLCATSGGTGGTDTQYFGPGTRLTVL.